One and the same sample provided the 14 T cell receptor beta chains below, sequenced in a study of T-cell memory formation after mild COVID-19. TCRdb reprocessed the 5' RACE reads with MiXCR, giving one entry per CDR3 protein. The table shows 450,000 or so distinct CDR3 sequences, with about 19% occurring only once. The sample taken for sequencing was PBMCs or a T cell subset sorted from them (not recorded which). The receptors were sampled from an adult woman who had mild COVID-19 (a few samples of this study predate the infection). Cell type and time point are not known.

This clonotype turned up a few times. The J gene is TRBJ2-2, the V gene TRBV2; D is uncertain. The CDR3 extends over 15 amino acids. Germline V CDR1 and CDR2: SNHLY, FYNNEI. V was clipped by 3 bases and J by 0 bases, with 8 bases between them. The CDR3 is CASSDLGPNTGELFF. In nucleotides, the CDR3 is TGTGCCAGCAGTGATTTGGGTCCGAACACCGGGGAGCTGTTTTTT.

A few counts support this clonotype. The gene calls are TRBV20-1 and TRBJ2-1; 7 bases map to TRBD2. With 6 bases clipped from V and 14 bases from J, the junction kept 13 bases outside the gene matches. The CDR3 runs 12 residues. Germline values: CDR1 DFQATT, CDR2 SNEGSKA (reference sequence). This CDR3 is CSAGRVVRGEFF. The CDR3 DNA is TGCAGTGCAGGGAGGGTAGTTCGCGGGGAGTTCTTC.

This clonotype has at least ten counts. The chain combines TRBV28 with TRBJ2-7; the D is unclear. The CDR3 spans 15 residues. Trimming removed 2 bases from V and 0 bases from J, with 11 bases in between. Germline CDR1 and CDR2: MDHEN and SYDVKM. The CDR3 bases are TGTGCCAGCAGTTTACCCTCGAGGAGCTCCTACGAGCAGTACTTC. It encodes CASSLPSRSSYEQYF.

The chain joins TRBV7-6 to TRBJ1-1; D is unclear. Per the germline V gene, CDR1 is SGHVS and CDR2 is FNYEAQ. Trimming took off 1 base at V and 2 bases at J, with 14 bases between the two ends. CDR3 size: 16 residues. The CDR3, as DNA: TGTGCCAGCAGCTTAGAAGGTGGAGAACCTAACACTGAAGCTTTCTTT. It is translated as CASSLEGGEPNTEAFF.

V is TRBV19 and J is TRBJ1-5; D unclear. The CDR3 extends over 17 amino acids. V was clipped by 6 bases and J by 0 bases, with 18 bases between them. Germline-derived CDR1 and CDR2 are LNHDA and SQIVND (reference sequence). CDR3 sequence: CASRLRGGGRSNQPQHF. The CDR3 nucleotides are TGTGCCAGTAGGCTACGCGGAGGAGGTCGTAGCAATCAGCCCCAGCATTTT. The full variable domain, in which reference TRBV19 and TRBJ1-5 provide the parts outside the CDR3, is DGGITQSPKYLFRKEGQNVTLSCEQNLNHDAMYWYRQDPGQGLRLIYYSQIVNDFQKGDIAEGYSVSREKKESFPLTVTSAQKNPTAFYLCASRLRGGGRSNQPQHFGDGTRLSIL.

This clonotype was counted between two and nine times. The CDR3 loop is CASSYGQLNYGYTF. The DNA of the CDR3 is TGTGCCAGCAGTTACGGGCAGCTCAACTATGGCTACACCTTC. This chain joins TRBV6-5 and TRBJ1-2, with D unresolved. The germline V gene has CDR1 MNHEY and CDR2 SVGAGI. The germline V and J ends were trimmed by 2 bases and 2 bases, with 9 bases remaining between them. This CDR3 spans 14 amino acids.

The chain uses TRBV19 and TRBJ2-3; D call uncertain. Trimming pared 1 base from V and 4 bases from J, leaving 6 bases between. CDR3 length equals 13 residues. Germline V CDR1 and CDR2: LNHDA, SQIVND (reference sequence). The CDR3 sequence is CASSIVGSDTQYF. The CDR3 coding sequence is TGTGCCAGTAGTATAGTTGGATCAGATACGCAGTATTTT.

This clonotype came up a few times. The chain has TRBV12-3 or TRBV12-4 and TRBJ2-1; 10 nucleotides agree with TRBD2. This CDR3 comprises 13 residues. The ends lost 9 bases at V and 13 bases at J; junction bases unmatched: 12. CDR3 region: CASKAPGLAPQFF. The CDR3 DNA is TGTGCCAGTAAGGCACCGGGACTAGCGCCACAGTTCTTC.

This clonotype was recorded a few times. J is TRBJ2-3 and V is TRBV7-9; 8 nucleotides line up with TRBD2. Germline V lookup: CDR1 SEHNR, CDR2 FQNEAQ (reference sequence). There are 12 residues in the CDR3. V trimming: 5 bases; J trimming: 15 bases; junction bases outside the gene matches: 10. The CDR3 sequence is CASSLTSGASYF. DNA for the CDR3: TGTGCCAGCAGCCTCACTAGCGGTGCTTCTTATTTT.

This clonotype appeared a few times. The chain carries TRBV7-9 and TRBJ2-3, with 7 bases aligning to TRBD1. The CDR3 runs to 16 residues. V lost 5 bases and J lost 3; bases outside the gene matches: 11. Germline V gene lookup returns CDR1 SEHNR and CDR2 FQNEAQ (reference sequence). CDR3 region: CASSPRDRVVTDTQYF. Here the CDR3 DNA reads TGTGCCAGCAGCCCAAGGGACAGAGTTGTAACAGATACGCAGTATTTT.

The V gene is TRBV5-4, the J gene TRBJ2-1; 9 nucleotides match TRBD2. The CDR3 contains 17 residues. Trimming removed 4 bases from V and 7 bases from J; junction bases left unmatched: 15. Germline V gene lookup returns CDR1 SGHNT and CDR2 YYREEE (reference sequence). CDR3 sequence (DNA): TGTGCCAGCAGCCGCGGAGGGGGGACTAGCCAAGTGAATGAGCAGTTCTTC. Its protein product is CASSRGGGTSQVNEQFF.

This clonotype has just a few counts. The V gene is TRBV2, the J gene TRBJ2-4; 11 bases line up with TRBD2. V dropped 6 bases and J dropped 6; count of bases not matched to a gene: 4. Germline V gives CDR1 SNHLY, CDR2 FYNNEI. This CDR3 contains 14 residues. The CDR3 coding sequence is TGTGCCAGCAGCGGGACTAGCGGACGAAACATTCAGTACTTC. It is translated as CASSGTSGRNIQYF.

This clonotype was found a few times. J is TRBJ2-7 and V is TRBV20-1; no clear D. V was cut by 0 bases and J by 6 bases, with 6 bases left in between. Germline assignment: CDR1 DFQATT and CDR2 SNEGSKA (reference sequence). CDR3 size: 11 residues. DNA for the CDR3: TGCAGTGCTAGAGAGTCTCTCGAGCAGTACTTC. As protein: CSARESLEQYF.

The chain has TRBV18 and TRBJ2-3, with D perhaps being TRBD1 or TRBD2 (5 bases each). The CDR3 consists of 16 residues. Germline-derived CDR1 and CDR2 are KGHSH and LQKENI. Trimming pared 0 bases from V and 5 bases from J, leaving 15 bases between. The CDR3 DNA sequence: TGTGCCAGCTCACCACCGGGACCCATCTCGGGAGATACGCAGTATTTT. As protein: CASSPPGPISGDTQYF.